This T cell receptor beta chain was profiled in a study of blood T cell repertoires in COVID-19. The data were produced by immunoSEQ multiplex PCR, yet TCRdb's version contains in-frame clones alone and is incomplete. This sample has over 70,000 clones, with around 90% found just once. The source material was peripheral blood. The clonotype was recovered from a man aged 18 to 30 with COVID-19, enrolled during active disease.

The CDR3: CASLGTSGDNEQFF. The CDR3 coding sequence is TGTGCCAGCCTCGGGACTAGCGGTGACAATGAGCAGTTCTTC. This chain uses TRBV2 with TRBJ2-1; 11 bases are a match to TRBD2. V dropped 8 bases and J dropped 5; count of bases not matched to a gene: 5. Germline V gives CDR1 SNHLY, CDR2 FYNNEI. This CDR3 region has 14 residues.